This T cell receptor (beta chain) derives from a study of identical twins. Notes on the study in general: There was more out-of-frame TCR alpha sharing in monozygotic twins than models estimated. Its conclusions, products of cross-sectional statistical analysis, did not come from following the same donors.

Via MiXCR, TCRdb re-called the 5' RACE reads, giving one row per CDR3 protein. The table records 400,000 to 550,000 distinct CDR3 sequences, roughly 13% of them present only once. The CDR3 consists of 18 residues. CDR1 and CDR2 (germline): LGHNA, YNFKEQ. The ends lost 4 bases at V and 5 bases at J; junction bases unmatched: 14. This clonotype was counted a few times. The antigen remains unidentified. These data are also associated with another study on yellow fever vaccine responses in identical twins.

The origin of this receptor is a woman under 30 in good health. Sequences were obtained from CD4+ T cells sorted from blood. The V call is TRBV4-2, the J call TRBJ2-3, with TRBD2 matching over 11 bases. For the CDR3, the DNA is TGTGCCAGCAGCCGGGGGAAGAATAGCGGGGGGGCCATAGATACGCAGTATTTT. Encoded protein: CASSRGKNSGGAIDTQYF.